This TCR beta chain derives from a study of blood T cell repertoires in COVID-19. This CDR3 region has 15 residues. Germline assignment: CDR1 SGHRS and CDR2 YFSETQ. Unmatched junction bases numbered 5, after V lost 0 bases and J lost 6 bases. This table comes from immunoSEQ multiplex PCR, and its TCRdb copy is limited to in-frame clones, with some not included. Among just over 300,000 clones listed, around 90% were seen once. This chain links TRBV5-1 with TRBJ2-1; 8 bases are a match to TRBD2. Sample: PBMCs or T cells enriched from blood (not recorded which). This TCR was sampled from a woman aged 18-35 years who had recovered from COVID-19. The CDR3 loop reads CASSLGGLAANEQFF. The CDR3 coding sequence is TGCGCCAGCAGCTTGGGAGGACTAGCAGCCAATGAGCAGTTCTTC.